Each of the 15 T cell receptor beta chains below was sequenced from the same sample in a study of T cells expressing NK-cell markers. TCRdb reprocessed the 5' RACE reads and keeps a single row for each CDR3 protein, giving no DNA. The specimen's table records about 460,000 distinct CDR3 sequences. Specimen: blood T cells: a sorted CD56 or NKG2C T cell subset, CD4+ or CD8+ T cells, or bulk PBMC T cells (not recorded which). The source of these receptors is a woman aged 45 to 65 in good health.

V and J are TRBV6-5 and TRBJ2-1; TCRdb indicates TRBD1, and absent DNA this call remains unverified. CDR1 is MNHEY and CDR2 is SVGAGI in the germline V gene. The CDR3 has 14 residues. The CDR3 sequence: CASRAQGTYNEQFF.

V is TRBV20-1 and J is TRBJ2-5; absent DNA, TCRdb's TRBD2 call cannot be checked. The CDR3 spans 16 residues. Germline CDR1 is DFQATT and CDR2 is SNEGSKA (reference sequence). This chain's CDR3 is CSASGTSGRDQETQYF.

The chain links TRBV6-5 to TRBJ2-6. There are 13 residues in the CDR3. Germline CDR1 is MNHEY and CDR2 is SVGAGI. This CDR3 is CASRNLGANVLTF.

This rearrangement joins TRBV7-8 to TRBJ2-7. CDR1 and CDR2 (germline): SGHVS, FQNEAQ. CDR3 length: 13 residues. Here the CDR3 reads CASSLDSSYEQYF.

V usage is TRBV10-3 and J usage is TRBJ2-7. In germline, CDR1 is ENHRY, CDR2 SYGVKD. The CDR3 is 11 residues long. This CDR3 reads CAISDKYEQYF.

The genes are TRBV6-2 or TRBV6-3 and TRBJ2-1; no DNA is available, so the TRBD2 call from TCRdb remains unchecked. The germline V gene encodes CDR1 MNHEY and CDR2 SVGEGT. This CDR3 region has 14 residues. CDR3 loop: CASVGTSSGVEQFF.

V and J are TRBV20-1 and TRBJ2-3; TCRdb names TRBD2, which stays unverified in the absence of DNA. Looked up from germline, CDR1 is DFQATT and CDR2 is SNEGSKA (reference sequence). The CDR3 extends over 15 amino acids. CDR3 sequence reads: CSATELAGLTDTQYF.

This chain connects TRBV30 to TRBJ1-1; the D gene TCRdb calls, TRBD1, cannot be checked with no DNA. The germline V gene encodes CDR1 GTSNPN and CDR2 SVGIG (reference sequence). The CDR3 consists of 11 residues. CDR3 region: CAWTGGEKAFF.

V usage is TRBV12-3 or TRBV12-4 and J usage is TRBJ2-1. The CDR3 has 13 amino acids. This CDR3 is CASRRTTYNEQFF.

The chain recombines TRBV5-5 with TRBJ2-5; the TCRdb D gene call, TRBD2, has no DNA to confirm it. Germline values: CDR1 SGHKS, CDR2 YYEKEE (reference sequence). There are 19 residues in the CDR3. The CDR3: CASSLDGTSGRARQETQYF.

The rearrangement joins TRBV6-6 to TRBJ2-5; TCRdb gives TRBD2 as the D gene, but with no DNA this cannot be confirmed. The CDR3 length is 16 residues. The germline CDR1 and CDR2 sequences are MNHNY and SVGAGI (reference sequence). CDR3: CASTSFPGTSSGTQYF.

V gene TRBV6-5 combines with J gene TRBJ2-3; TCRdb's D call of TRBD1 is untestable without DNA. Germline V CDR1 and CDR2: MNHEY, SVGAGI. The CDR3 runs 17 residues. The CDR3 sequence: CASSYSNFGGTTDTQYF.

The chain links TRBV5-6 to TRBJ2-1; lacking DNA, the TRBD1 call made by TCRdb goes unchecked. The germline gives CDR1 SGHDT, CDR2 YYEEEE. The CDR3 spans 14 residues. CDR3 in amino acids: CASSHGHHDNEQFF.

The chain recombines TRBV12-3 or TRBV12-4 with TRBJ1-4. This CDR3 contains 13 residues. The chain's CDR3 is CASSLELDEKLFF.

The chain links TRBV19 to TRBJ2-1. The germline V gene has CDR1 LNHDA and CDR2 SQIVND (reference sequence). The CDR3 length is 15 residues. The CDR3 is CASSARSVANNEQFF.